Below are 28 T cell receptor beta chains sequenced from a single sample in a study of T cells in Graves' hyperthyroidism and ophthalmopathy. Amplification of TCR beta CDR3 regions was performed using RNA transcripts as template. Researchers ran a first-round RT-PCR on the TCR CDR3 using the HTBI primer set. TCRdb used MiXCR to reprocess the multiplex PCR reads, holding one entry per CDR3 protein. The sample shows 300,000 to 400,000 distinct CDR3 sequences, 21% of them seen only once. The specimen sequenced was blood. Receptors were obtained from a woman between 50 and 59 years old with Graves' hyperthyroidism.

This clonotype was seen many times. This chain links TRBV20-1 with TRBJ2-5, with 7 bases matching TRBD2. Trimming at V came to 3 bases and at J to 5 bases, leaving 12 bases not matched to a gene. The CDR3 runs to 15 residues. Germline CDR1 reads DFQATT; CDR2 reads SNEGSKA (reference sequence). CDR3 DNA: TGCAGTGCTAGTCCCCCACGCGGGAGTGTTGAGACCCAGTACTTC. Translated, it gives CSASPPRGSVETQYF.

This clonotype was seen repeatedly, ten times or more. This chain's CDR3 is CASSVPGRGATYVEAFF. The CDR3 coding sequence is TGCGCCAGCAGCGTCCCGGGACGCGGGGCGACGTACGTTGAAGCTTTCTTT. This chain connects TRBV5-1 to TRBJ1-1, with D maybe TRBD1 (5 bases). Germline V lookup: CDR1 SGHRS, CDR2 YFSETQ. CDR3 length: 17 amino acids. With 4 bases removed from V and 7 bases from J, the gap between germline ends came to 26 bases.

V gene TRBV29-1 combines with J gene TRBJ1-2; TRBD1 might be the D (5 bases). The V end was cut by 3 bases, the J end by 2 bases, with 16 bases between. Germline lookup yields CDR1 SQVTM and CDR2 ANQGSEA. There are 15 residues in the CDR3. CDR3 loop: CSVDRGSRANYGYTF. The CDR3 DNA sequence: TGCAGCGTTGATCGGGGGTCCCGGGCGAACTATGGCTACACCTTC.

A few counts support this clonotype. The rearrangement uses TRBV27 and TRBJ1-2, with 9 bases lining up with TRBD1. The ends lost 0 bases at V and 2 bases at J; junction bases unmatched: 1. This CDR3 region has 15 residues. Germline CDR1 and CDR2: MNHEY and SMNVEV (reference sequence). CDR3 bases: TGTGCCAGCAGTTTATCCGGGACAGGGAACTATGGCTACACCTTC. Its translation is CASSLSGTGNYGYTF.

This sequence joins TRBV7-6 and TRBJ1-4, with D tentatively TRBD1 (5 bases). Germline V gene data show CDR1 as SGHVS and CDR2 as FNYEAQ. The CDR3 runs to 13 residues. V lost 2 bases to trimming and J lost 8 bases, with 9 bases between them. The CDR3 DNA sequence: TGTGCCAGCAGCTTACGACAGAGGGAAAAACTGTTTTTT. Translation gives CASSLRQREKLFF.

The sample holds a few counts of this clonotype. CDR3 nucleotides: TGTGCCAGCAGCATCACAGGGGGGACTGGAAACACCATATATTTT. Protein product: CASSITGGTGNTIYF. The chain links TRBV7-9 to TRBJ1-3; 8 positions match TRBD1. The germline V gene has CDR1 SEHNR and CDR2 FQNEAQ (reference sequence). The length of the CDR3 is 15 residues. The trim removed 5 bases at V and 2 bases at J, leaving 5 bases unmatched.

This clonotype was observed a few times. V and J are TRBV2 and TRBJ2-3; the match to TRBD2 covers 11 bases. This CDR3 comprises 16 residues. Trimming removed 6 bases from V and 3 bases from J; junction bases left unmatched: 8. Germline values: CDR1 SNHLY, CDR2 FYNNEI. The CDR3 DNA is TGTGCCAGCAGCCGCCTGGCTAGCGGGAGGACAGATACGCAGTATTTT. Amino acids: CASSRLASGRTDTQYF.

This sequence joins TRBV4-1 and TRBJ2-2, with TRBD2 identical over 9 bases. Per the germline V gene, CDR1 is MGHRA and CDR2 is YSYEKL. V trimming: 1 base; J trimming: 4 bases; junction bases outside the gene matches: 7. CDR3 length: 17 amino acids. CDR3 DNA: TGCGCCAGCAGCCAAGGACTAGCGGCCACGTCCACCGGGGAGCTGTTTTTT. Translation gives CASSQGLAATSTGELFF.

This clonotype was picked up a small number of times. This may be a read error: a much more frequent sequence differs by one nucleotide. The V call is TRBV3-1, the J call TRBJ2-2, with D maybe TRBD2 (5 bases). Looked up from germline, CDR1 is LGHDT and CDR2 is YNNKEL (reference sequence). The CDR3 has 16 amino acids. CDR3 protein: CASSQGVTASTGKLFF. The DNA of the CDR3 is TGTGCCAGCAGCCAAGGGGTAACGGCGAGCACCGGGAAGCTGTTTTTT.

The V gene is TRBV19, the J gene TRBJ1-6, with 8 bases identical to TRBD1. Trimming took 8 bases from V and 7 from J; bases not matched to a gene: 4. The CDR3 spans 13 residues. The germline gives CDR1 LNHDA, CDR2 SQIVND (reference sequence). The CDR3 region is CASVQGANSPLHF. The CDR3 nucleotides are TGTGCCAGTGTGCAGGGGGCAAATTCACCCCTCCACTTT.

The sample holds a few counts of this clonotype. The rearrangement joins TRBV5-1 to TRBJ2-6; D is possibly TRBD1 (7 bases). Germline CDR1 is SGHRS and CDR2 is YFSETQ. V lost 0 bases, J lost 2 bases, and 15 bases lay in between. The CDR3 extends over 18 amino acids. The CDR3 bases are TGCGCCAGCAGCTTGGCCGGCAGGGGGGTCCCTGGGGCCAACGTCCTGACTTTC. This translates into CASSLAGRGVPGANVLTF. Full variable domain (rest looked up from reference TRBV5-1 and TRBJ2-6): KAGVTQTPRYLIKTRGQQVTLSCSPISGHRSVSWYQQTPGQGLQFLFEYFSETQRNKGNFPGRFSGRQFSNSRSEMNVSTLELGDSALYLCASSLAGRGVPGANVLTFGAGSRLTVL.

Turning to this clonotype: One base away lies a much larger clone, so this may be a sequencing read error. The chain couples TRBV18 to TRBJ2-3; 7 bases fit TRBD2. Germline assignment: CDR1 KGHSH and CDR2 LQKENI. The CDR3 contains 16 residues. The chain's CDR3 is CARSPMPSGSTDTQYF. In DNA, the CDR3 is TGTGCCCGCTCACCAATGCCTAGCGGTAGCACAGATACGCAGTATTTT.

This clonotype was seen only a few times. V is TRBV19 and J is TRBJ2-3; D may be TRBD2 (5 bases). V was pared by 6 bases and J by 4 bases, with 17 bases between. Germline lookup yields CDR1 LNHDA and CDR2 SQIVND (reference sequence). This CDR3 has 15 residues. CDR3: CASRHAGPRADTQYF. The CDR3 nucleotides are TGTGCCAGTAGGCATGCCGGACCGAGGGCAGATACGCAGTATTTT.

This clonotype was recorded many times. The genes are TRBV2 and TRBJ2-5; D could derive from TRBD1 or TRBD2 (5 bases each). The germline V gene has CDR1 SNHLY and CDR2 FYNNEI. This CDR3 contains 12 residues. The CDR3 sequence: CATRGFQETQYF. DNA of the CDR3: TGTGCGACCCGGGGCTTCCAAGAGACCCAGTACTTC.

The chain employs TRBV10-3 and TRBJ2-5; perhaps TRBD2 as D (5 bases). Trimming pared 8 bases from V and 5 bases from J, leaving 15 bases between. Germline V gene sequence: CDR1 ENHRY, CDR2 SYGVKD. The CDR3 is made up of 13 amino acids. CDR3 nucleotide sequence: TGTGCCATCTACTCAAAAAGGGAGGAGACCCAGTACTTC. This codes for CAIYSKREETQYF.

The chain uses TRBV19 and TRBJ2-7; possibly TRBD1 or TRBD2 for D (6 bases each). Germline V gene sequence: CDR1 LNHDA, CDR2 SQIVND (reference sequence). Trimming took 3 bases from V and 2 from J, leaving 14 bases between them. CDR3 length: 15 amino acids. DNA of the CDR3: TGTGCCAGTAGTATGCTGGGGGGCACTACCTACGAGCAGTACTTC. Its translation: CASSMLGGTTYEQYF.

This clonotype was recorded many times. This rearrangement joins TRBV6-1 to TRBJ2-2; possibly TRBD2 for D (5 bases). The germline V gene has CDR1 MNHNS and CDR2 SASEGT. With 6 bases removed from V and 5 bases from J, the gap between germline ends came to 13 bases. The CDR3 is 14 residues long. The CDR3 protein is CASRRASKTGELFF. In DNA form, the CDR3 reads TGTGCCAGCAGGAGGGCATCAAAAACCGGGGAGCTGTTTTTT.

This clonotype was detected many times. The V call is TRBV5-1, the J call TRBJ1-1; no reliable D call. Germline CDR1 is SGHRS and CDR2 is YFSETQ. Trimming removed 0 bases from V and 0 bases from J, with 12 bases in between. The CDR3 is made up of 16 amino acids. The CDR3 reads CASSLAGKRVNTEAFF. The CDR3 DNA reads TGCGCCAGCAGCTTGGCGGGGAAGCGGGTGAACACTGAAGCTTTCTTT.

This sequence joins TRBV4-3 and TRBJ2-7, with 7 bases matching TRBD2. This CDR3 has 15 residues. Germline values: CDR1 LGHNA, CDR2 YSLEER. J gave up 6 bases and V 3 bases, and 11 bases lay outside the gene matches. The CDR3 nucleotides read TGCGCCAGCAGCCAGGCCTGGGGGAGGGCCGGCGAGCAGTACTTC. Amino acid sequence: CASSQAWGRAGEQYF.

The table lists this clonotype with a few counts. The gene calls are TRBV10-3 and TRBJ1-5; possibly TRBD1 for D (5 bases). The CDR3 runs 13 residues. Germline CDR1 reads ENHRY; CDR2 reads SYGVKD. V lost 11 bases and J 0 bases, leaving 11 bases between the germline ends. The DNA of the CDR3 is TGTGCCGTCGGGACGGATAGCAATCAGCCCCAGCATTTT. Translating it yields CAVGTDSNQPQHF.

J is TRBJ1-6 and V is TRBV6-2 or TRBV6-3, with D unresolved. V lost 2 bases and J 9 bases, leaving 11 bases between the germline ends. CDR1 and CDR2 from the germline V gene are MNHEY and SVGEGT. The CDR3 loop spans 14 amino acids. The CDR3 loop is CASSYGQVFSPLHF. The DNA of the CDR3 is TGTGCCAGCAGTTACGGGCAGGTCTTTTCACCCCTCCACTTT.

The V and J genes are TRBV2 and TRBJ2-1, with unresolved D. Trimming shortened V by 7 bases and J by 4 bases, and 11 bases separated the two germline ends. The CDR3 has 13 amino acids. From germline, CDR1 is SNHLY and CDR2 FYNNEI. CDR3: CASKPNGYNEQFF. In DNA form, the CDR3 reads TGTGCCAGCAAACCGAACGGGTACAATGAGCAGTTCTTC.

This clonotype was detected many times. V and J are TRBV13 and TRBJ2-7; D unclear. V was cut by 5 bases and J by 1 base, with 3 bases left in between. Germline values: CDR1 PRHDT, CDR2 FYEKMQ (reference sequence). The CDR3 spans 11 residues. The CDR3: CASSTSYEQYF. The CDR3 region has the DNA TGTGCCAGCAGCACATCCTACGAGCAGTACTTC.

There are a few counts of this clonotype. The V gene is TRBV20-1, the J gene TRBJ1-1; D is perhaps TRBD1 (6 bases). This CDR3 contains 16 residues. The V gene's germline CDR1 is DFQATT and CDR2 SNEGSKA (reference sequence). Trimming left V 0 bases short and J 1 base short, with 15 bases between. In nucleotides, the CDR3 is TGCAGTGCTAGAGATCCCTCTACAGGGAGGAACACTGAAGCTTTCTTT. Translated, it gives CSARDPSTGRNTEAFF.

This clonotype has a count of ten or more. The V and J genes are TRBV5-1 and TRBJ2-1, with 14 bases lining up with TRBD2. With 5 bases clipped from V and 7 bases from J, the junction kept 8 bases outside the gene matches. Germline lookup yields CDR1 SGHRS and CDR2 YFSETQ. The CDR3 extends over 16 amino acids. In DNA form, the CDR3 reads TGCGCCAGCAGTCCGCCGGGACTAGCGGGGGCTAATGAGCAGTTCTTC. Its protein is CASSPPGLAGANEQFF.

Ten or more counts support this clonotype. The CDR3 loop reads CASSLARLNAGELFF. The CDR3 nucleotides are TGTGCCAGCAGTTTAGCGCGACTAAATGCCGGGGAGCTGTTTTTT. V gene TRBV12-3 or TRBV12-4 combines with J gene TRBJ2-2, with a possible D match to TRBD2 (5 bases). Trimming removed 0 bases at V and 6 bases at J, with 11 bases between. The CDR3 runs 15 residues.

This clonotype was counted between two and nine times. This chain joins TRBV11-2 and TRBJ2-3, with a possible D match to TRBD1 (6 bases). The CDR3 has 16 residues. Trimming pared 5 bases from V and 0 bases from J, leaving 15 bases between. Germline CDR1 and CDR2: SGHAT and FQNNGV. CDR3 DNA sequence: TGTGCCAGCAGCCGCCCGACAGGCCGAAGCACAGATACGCAGTATTTT. Residues: CASSRPTGRSTDTQYF.

The count of this clonotype is one. The V gene is TRBV18, the J gene TRBJ2-1, with D hard to call. The CDR3 is made up of 18 amino acids. V shed 6 bases and J shed 4 bases, with 25 bases lying between them. Germline V lookup: CDR1 KGHSH, CDR2 LQKENI. CDR3 protein: CASSQRMSTEGMYNEQFF. DNA of the CDR3: TGTGCCAGCTCCCAACGTATGTCGACGGAAGGGATGTACAATGAGCAGTTCTTC.